These 3 T cell receptor beta chains originate from one sample sequenced in a study of CD8 T cells in ankylosing spondylitis. Each CDR3 protein is one row after TCRdb ran MiXCR on the 5' RACE reads. The sample lists roughly 150,000 distinct CDR3 sequences; 9.8% were seen once. The specimen sequenced was blood, either unsorted or a sorted T cell fraction (not recorded which). These receptors came from a female donor with ankylosing spondylitis or in good health (not recorded which).

This clonotype was counted ten times or more. The rearrangement uses TRBV20-1 and TRBJ1-1; D ambiguous. The CDR3 sequence is 8 residues long. Trimming removed 3 bases from V and 7 bases from J, with 0 bases in between. Germline lookup yields CDR1 DFQATT and CDR2 SNEGSKA (reference sequence). The CDR3 sequence is CSASEAFF. CDR3 nucleotide sequence: TGCAGTGCTAGTGAAGCTTTCTTT.

This clonotype has only a few counts. The CDR3 loop reads CASSSLLASNEQFF. CDR3 DNA: TGTGCCAGCAGTTCTTTATTAGCAAGCAATGAGCAGTTCTTC. The V call is TRBV6-5, the J call TRBJ2-1; D unclear. This CDR3 is built from 14 residues. Germline assignment: CDR1 MNHEY and CDR2 SVGAGI. Trimming removed 4 bases from V and 6 bases from J, with 13 bases in between.

The V gene is TRBV11-2, the J gene TRBJ2-1; perhaps D is TRBD1 or TRBD2 (5 bases each). V was cut by 1 base and J by 0 bases, with 13 bases left in between. From germline, CDR1 is SGHAT and CDR2 FQNNGV. The CDR3 totals 17 residues. In nucleotides, the CDR3 is TGTGCCAGCAGCTTAGCCGGGACGTTGAGCTCCTACAATGAGCAGTTCTTC. This gives the protein CASSLAGTLSSYNEQFF.